The rows below give T cell receptor beta chains drawn from one sample of a study of blood T cell repertoires in COVID-19. Using immunoSEQ multiplex PCR, the repertoire was profiled, and TCRdb retains in-frame clones only, with some absent. The table lists about 240,000 clones, 80% to 90% of them singletons. Sequenced input: peripheral blood. Receptors originate from an older woman with acute or convalescent COVID-19. CDR3s leave out the opening cysteine and the closing phenylalanine or tryptophan. Each record gives: clone size, J gene, V gene, CDR3 length, CDR3 protein. Only some rows state a clone size, as once, few, many or a class for expanded clones.

- TRBJ1-5 TRBV19 10 ASNYGGQPQH
once TRBJ2-1 TRBV4-1 12 ASSLGGGAVEQF
- TRBJ2-3 TRBV19 15 ASSDTGMGLPTDTQY
- TRBJ1-1 TRBV19 12 ASSQGGGSTEAF
- TRBJ1-6 TRBV10-3 10 AISESDSPLH
- TRBJ1-2 TRBV10-1 12 ASSPDSANYGYT
- TRBJ1-5 TRBV6-2/TRBV6-3 13 ASSLAGGSIQPQH
- TRBJ1-6 TRBV3-1/TRBV3-2 13 ASSQVDSRNSPLH
- TRBJ1-4 TRBV4-3 11 ASSQDGGWELF
- TRBJ2-6 TRBV12-3/TRBV12-4 11 ASRLIGANVLT
- TRBJ1-6 TRBV2 9 ASSALRVDS
once TRBJ2-1 TRBV5-4 12 ASSPPRGHNEQF
few TRBJ2-1 TRBV7-2 13 ASSGQISSYNEQF
- TRBJ2-7 TRBV10-3 12 AISEGRQGNEQY
- TRBJ2-7 TRBV7-2 12 ASTEIGVAYEQY